This TCR beta chain was profiled in a study of cytomegalovirus exposure and HLA in healthy donors. PCR was performed using 60 Vbeta and 13 Jbeta primers. Assay: immunoSEQ multiplex PCR; the TCRdb copy retains only in-frame clones and omits some. The sample yields some 97,000 clones, under 80% seen once. The CDR3 sequence is 15 residues long. Deletions cut 1 base from V and 3 bases from J, with 10 bases between. From germline, CDR1 is SGHTA and CDR2 FQGNSA. This sequence originates from a woman between 18 and 30 years old in good health and CMV-seropositive. The V call is TRBV7-2, the J call TRBJ1-5; perhaps TRBD1 as D (5 bases). The specimen was PBMCs. CDR3 nucleotides: TGTGCCAGCAGCTTAGGTCAGGGCGTCAATCAGCCCCAGCATTTT. The encoded protein is CASSLGQGVNQPQHF.